These 27 T cell receptor beta chains share one sample of origin, sequenced in a study of blood T cells in healthy people across ages (dated by TCRdb to between 2014 and 2016). Library preparation was by 5' RACE. The run used an Illumina HiSeq 2500. A second roughly 6 to 11 cycle PCR used a sample-barcoded 5' primer and a J-beta primer mix. In-frame beta chains were kept once TCRdb had trimmed the public reads at Q25 with fastp and called clones with MiXCR. Entries that share a CDR3 protein sequence are merged under the most common genes and DNA. For this sample there are fewer than 950,000 distinct CDR3 sequences; about 53% appear just once. The ten largest clones add up to approximately 40% of the sample. Sequenced material: blood. The origin of the receptors is an elderly man in good health.

The V gene is TRBV20-1, the J gene TRBJ2-7, with 8 bases matching TRBD2. Unmatched junction bases numbered 8, after V lost 4 bases and J lost 3 bases. From germline, CDR1 is DFQATT and CDR2 SNEGSKA (reference sequence). The CDR3 runs to 14 residues. The CDR3 coding sequence is TGCAGTGCTACCGGCGGGAGGCCGGACTACGAGCAGTACTTC. It encodes CSATGGRPDYEQYF.

The chain uses TRBV12-3 or TRBV12-4 and TRBJ1-5, with 7 bases matching TRBD1. This CDR3 contains 15 residues. Trimming removed 8 bases from V and 1 base from J; junction bases left unmatched: 8. CDR3 in DNA: TGTGCCAGCGCAGCCCAGGGGGGGAGCAATCAGCCCCAGCATTTT. This translates into CASAAQGGSNQPQHF.

V usage is TRBV7-2 and J usage is TRBJ2-5, with TRBD1 matching over 7 bases. V lost 4 bases, J lost 5 bases, and 7 bases stayed unmatched. The CDR3 totals 14 residues. Germline values: CDR1 SGHTA, CDR2 FQGNSA. The CDR3 nucleotides are TGTGCCAGCAGCTCACAGGGGCCTGGGGAGACCCAGTACTTC. Its translation is CASSSQGPGETQYF.

This chain joins TRBV3-1 and TRBJ2-3; 14 bases are shared with TRBD2. V was pared by 1 base and J by 11 bases, with 2 bases of the junction left unmatched. The CDR3 is 14 amino acids. Germline V gives CDR1 LGHDT, CDR2 YNNKEL (reference sequence). CDR3 sequence (DNA): TGTGCCAGCAGCCAAGGACTAGCGGGAGGGAAGCAGTATTTT. Its translation: CASSQGLAGGKQYF.

CDR3 loop: CSARHSGTSEKQYF. The CDR3 DNA reads as TGCAGTGCTAGACACTCCGGGACTAGCGAAAAGCAGTACTTC. The rearrangement uses TRBV20-1 and TRBJ2-7; TRBD2 matches at 10 bases. CDR1 and CDR2 from the germline V gene are DFQATT and SNEGSKA (reference sequence). CDR3 length: 14 residues. V gave up 2 bases and J gave up 8 bases; unmatched junction bases: 9.

The chain links TRBV20-1 to TRBJ2-5, with 7 nucleotides matching TRBD2. CDR1 and CDR2 from the germline V gene are DFQATT and SNEGSKA (reference sequence). This CDR3 spans 16 amino acids. V lost 7 bases to trimming and J lost 3 bases; unmatched junction nucleotides: 17. The CDR3 DNA follows: TGCAGTGTTCCTCGACAATCGGCGGGAGCGGAAGAGACCCAGTACTTC. Protein sequence: CSVPRQSAGAEETQYF.

The chain combines TRBV2 with TRBJ2-5; D uncertain. The DNA matches TRBJ2-7 better at its end, which makes the J call doubtful. The germline V gene has CDR1 SNHLY and CDR2 FYNNEI. The CDR3 consists of 14 residues. CDR3 nucleotides: TGTGCCAGCACTTGGCGGAGAGGCTCCTACGAGCAGTACTTC. It specifies CASTWRRGSYEQYF.

The V gene is TRBV5-1, the J gene TRBJ1-5, with 7 bases fitting TRBD1. This CDR3 region has 15 residues. After removal of 5 bases from V and 2 bases from J, the junction contained 7 bases not matched to a gene. Germline CDR1 SGHRS, CDR2 YFSETQ. The CDR3 coding sequence is TGCGCCAGCAGGGCCGGGACAGAAGGCAATCAGCCCCAGCATTTT. This sequence encodes CASRAGTEGNQPQHF.

This clonotype was counted between two and nine times. V is TRBV28 and J is TRBJ2-5, with D perhaps given as TRBD1 or TRBD2 (5 bases each). V dropped 8 bases and J dropped 2 bases, with 15 bases sitting between them. In germline, CDR1 is MDHEN, CDR2 SYDVKM. The CDR3 is 14 residues long. The CDR3 DNA is TGTGCCAGCCAGTCCCTCTGGGGGCAAGAGACCCAGTACTTC. Translating gives CASQSLWGQETQYF.

This clonotype was counted once. J is TRBJ2-7 and V is TRBV5-1, with 9 bases fitting TRBD1. Germline V gene sequence: CDR1 SGHRS, CDR2 YFSETQ. V was pared by 0 bases and J by 3 bases, with 4 bases of the junction left unmatched. The CDR3 runs 15 residues. DNA of the CDR3: TGCGCCAGCAGCTTGGGACAGGGGGTTCACTACGAGCAGTACTTC. Encoded protein: CASSLGQGVHYEQYF.

DNA for the CDR3: TGCAGTGCACTCCCCCCAGGGGCCTACGAGCAGTACTTC. It encodes CSALPPGAYEQYF. This rearrangement joins TRBV20-1 to TRBJ2-4, with D maybe TRBD1 (6 bases). The J call could be wrong; TRBJ2-7 is a better fit for the DNA end. This CDR3 has 13 residues. CDR1 is DFQATT and CDR2 is SNEGSKA in the germline V gene (reference sequence).

This clonotype has at least ten counts. The genes are TRBV5-1 and TRBJ2-7; 7 nucleotides agree with TRBD2. Unmatched junction bases numbered 5, after V lost 2 bases and J lost 3 bases. Per the germline V gene, CDR1 is SGHRS and CDR2 is YFSETQ. CDR3 length equals 14 residues. The DNA of the CDR3 is TGCGCCAGCAGCTTCGGGACTACCCTCTACGAGCAGTACTTC. Amino acid sequence: CASSFGTTLYEQYF.

In this sample, this clonotype turned up a few times. V gene TRBV7-8 combines with J gene TRBJ2-1; the D is unclear. Trimming stripped 1 base from V and 4 bases from J, with 11 bases between. CDR1 is SGHVS, CDR2 FQNEAQ, per germline. The CDR3 length is 15 residues. The CDR3 DNA follows: TGTGCCAGCAGCTTAGGTTCCGATCCGTACAATGAGCAGTTCTTC. Protein sequence: CASSLGSDPYNEQFF.

There are a few counts of this clonotype. The chain uses TRBV7-2 and TRBJ1-2, with D perhaps TRBD1 (6 bases). The CDR3 contains 15 residues. Germline lookup yields CDR1 SGHTA and CDR2 FQGNSA. V lost 0 bases and J 2 bases, leaving 10 bases between the germline ends. The CDR3 reads CASSLATGRNYGYTF. In DNA, the CDR3 is TGTGCCAGCAGCTTAGCTACAGGGCGGAACTATGGCTACACCTTC.

Points on this clonotype: A junction boundary mismatches the germline segment, possibly from a read error. The chain is built from TRBV20-1 and TRBJ1-2; 8 bases match TRBD1. Germline assignment: CDR1 DFQATT and CDR2 SNEGSKA (reference sequence). This CDR3 is 15 amino acids long. The CDR3 loop is CSAPGTGRANYGYTF. DNA of the CDR3: TGTAGTGCTCCCGGGACAGGAAGAGCTAACTATGGCTACACCTTC.

This clonotype was counted between two and nine times. The genes are TRBV6-5 and TRBJ2-7; the D call may be TRBD1 or TRBD2 (5 bases each). Germline V gene data show CDR1 as MNHEY and CDR2 as SVGAGI. Trimming pared 2 bases from V and 3 bases from J, leaving 8 bases between. The CDR3 is 13 residues long. CDR3 nucleotides: TGTGCCAGCAGTTACAGGGACCTCTACGAGCAGTACTTC. Translating it yields CASSYRDLYEQYF.

This clonotype has more than one count but fewer than ten. This sequence joins TRBV25-1 and TRBJ2-7; possibly TRBD1 for D (6 bases). Germline loops: CDR1 MGHDK, CDR2 SYGVNS. The germline V and J ends were trimmed by 7 bases and 7 bases, with 17 bases remaining between them. The CDR3 extends over 13 amino acids. This CDR3 reads CASKGGPQQEQYF. For the CDR3, the DNA is TGTGCCAGCAAAGGGGGACCGCAGCAGGAGCAGTACTTC.

In this sample, this clonotype turned up once. The CDR3 loop reads CSARETLSRYAYF. The CDR3 region has the DNA TGCAGTGCTAGAGAAACCTTGTCCAGATACGCGTATTTT. This chain uses TRBV20-1 with TRBJ2-3; D is ambiguous. V was clipped by 0 bases and J by 14 bases, with 18 bases between them. The CDR3 extends over 13 amino acids. Germline-derived CDR1 and CDR2 are DFQATT and SNEGSKA (reference sequence).

The chain recombines TRBV3-1 with TRBJ1-2, with D possibly matching TRBD1 (6 bases). CDR3 length: 13 residues. CDR1 and CDR2 (germline): LGHDT, YNNKEL (reference sequence). Trimming removed 1 base at V and 4 bases at J, with 7 bases between. The CDR3 sequence is CASSQGTVYGYTF. The CDR3, as DNA: TGTGCCAGCAGCCAAGGGACAGTCTATGGCTACACCTTC.

The chain uses TRBV10-3 and TRBJ2-2, with TRBD1 matching 8 bases. V was pared by 7 bases and J by 7 bases, with 8 bases of the junction left unmatched. The CDR3 has 14 amino acids. Per the germline V gene, CDR1 is ENHRY and CDR2 is SYGVKD. In DNA, the CDR3 is TGTGCCATCACCCGGACAGGGCTTGGCGGGGAGCTGTTTTTT. Protein product: CAITRTGLGGELFF.

The chain carries TRBV11-3 and TRBJ2-3, with a tentative D call TRBD2 (6 bases). Trimming took off 3 bases at V and 5 bases at J, with 9 bases between the two ends. Germline V gene lookup returns CDR1 SGHNT and CDR2 YENEEA. This CDR3 is 13 amino acids long. CDR3 DNA: TGTGCCAGCAGCTTGCCCGGGGGAGATACGCAGTATTTT. As protein: CASSLPGGDTQYF.

Many counts were recorded for this clonotype. The chain employs TRBV9 and TRBJ2-1; 8 bases align to TRBD2. V trimming: 0 bases; J trimming: 8 bases; junction bases outside the gene matches: 4. In germline, CDR1 is SGDLS, CDR2 YYNGEE. The CDR3 has 14 residues. CDR3: CASSVAGGPYEQFF. The CDR3 DNA follows: TGTGCCAGCAGCGTAGCGGGGGGGCCGTATGAGCAGTTCTTC.

V and J are TRBV6-5 and TRBJ1-4; D might be TRBD1 (5 bases). The ends were cut back, 7 bases at V and 6 bases at J, with 15 bases in the middle. In germline, CDR1 is MNHEY, CDR2 SVGAGI. The CDR3 is 14 amino acids. The CDR3 sequence: CASKSSGFDEKLFF. The CDR3 region has the DNA TGTGCCAGCAAGAGTTCAGGGTTTGATGAAAAACTGTTTTTT.

V and J are TRBV28 and TRBJ2-6, with D possibly TRBD2 on 5 matching bases. Trimming left V 6 bases short and J 4 bases short, with 16 bases between. CDR1 is MDHEN and CDR2 is SYDVKM in the germline V gene. The length of the CDR3 is 16 residues. As DNA, the CDR3 is TGTGCCAGCAGCGGTAGCGAGGGTCTCGGGGCCAACGTCCTGACTTTC. Translated: CASSGSEGLGANVLTF.

The chain joins TRBV7-3 to TRBJ2-3; a weak D match, TRBD2 (7 bases). V was trimmed by 5 bases and J by 6 bases, leaving 21 bases between them. CDR3 length: 16 residues. Germline V CDR1 and CDR2: SGHTA, FQGTGA. The CDR3: CASSPIGGLMVDTQYF. The CDR3 DNA follows: TGTGCCAGCAGCCCAATCGGGGGGCTAATGGTGGATACGCAGTATTTT. Full variable domain (outside the CDR3, taken from reference TRBV7-3 and TRBJ2-3): GAGVSQTPSNKVTEKGKYVELRCDPISGHTALYWYRQSLGQGPEFLIYFQGTGAADDSGLPNDRFFAVRPEGSVSTLKIQRTERGDSAVYLCASSPIGGLMVDTQYFGPGTRLTVL.

This clonotype showed up just a few times. The V gene is TRBV7-9, the J gene TRBJ2-4; TRBD2 aligns across 8 bases. The CDR3 runs 12 residues. Per the germline V gene, CDR1 is SEHNR and CDR2 is FQNEAQ (reference sequence). V shed 11 bases, J shed 13 bases, and the junction held 13 bases outside the gene matches. The CDR3 DNA follows: TGTGCCGACGGACGGGGGGGCGAAGAGCAGTACTTC. Amino acid sequence: CADGRGGEEQYF.

As to this clonotype: This could be a read error, since a much larger clone is one nucleotide away. CDR3: CASSVDRVRNEQFF. CDR3 nucleotides: TGTGCCAGCAGTGTAGACAGGGTTCGAAATGAGCAGTTCTTC. J is TRBJ2-1 and V is TRBV27; 7 nucleotides match TRBD1. Germline V CDR1 and CDR2: MNHEY, SMNVEV (reference sequence). This CDR3 comprises 14 residues. Trimming at V came to 5 bases and at J to 7 bases, leaving 8 bases not matched to a gene.